This T cell receptor beta chain was observed in a study of blood T cell repertoires in COVID-19. Study background: COVID-19 samples from acute and convalescent phases originated in the United States, Italy and Spain. Sample material is recorded as cDNA or gDNA derived from T cells, B-cell-depleted T cells, or PBMCs.

Under the authors' procedure: For nucleated cells, counts were estimated from reference gene primer amplification. The table came from immunoSEQ multiplex PCR; TCRdb's copy has only in-frame clones and leaves some out. V and J calls and clone size are those listed in that table; D and trimming were worked out from the DNA. The data hold fewer than 150,000 clones, with roughly four fifths observed a single time. Germline V CDR1 and CDR2: LGHDT, YNNKEL (reference sequence). Trimming shortened V by 3 bases and J by 7 bases, and 18 bases separated the two germline ends. The CDR3 spans 15 residues. Sequenced: peripheral blood. The origin of this receptor is an elderly woman in a cohort sampled during active or convalescent COVID-19. The V call is TRBV3-1 (or the pseudogene TRBV3-2), the J call TRBJ1-2, with D possibly TRBD1 on 5 matching bases. The CDR3 region is CASSHPMGLPPGYTF. The CDR3 nucleotides read TGTGCCAGCAGCCACCCAATGGGACTCCCCCCTGGCTACACCTTC.